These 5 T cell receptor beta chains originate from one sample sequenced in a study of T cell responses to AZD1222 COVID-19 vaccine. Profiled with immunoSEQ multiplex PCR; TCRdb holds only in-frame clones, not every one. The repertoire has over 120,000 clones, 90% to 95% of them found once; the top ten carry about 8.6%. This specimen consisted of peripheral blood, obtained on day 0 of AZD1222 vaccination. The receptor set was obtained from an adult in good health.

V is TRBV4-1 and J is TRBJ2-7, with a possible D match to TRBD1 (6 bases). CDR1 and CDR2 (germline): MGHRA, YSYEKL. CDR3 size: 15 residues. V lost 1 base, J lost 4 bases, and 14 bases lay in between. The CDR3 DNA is TGCGCCAGCAGCCAAGTTCGGGACACCAAGTACGAGCAGTACTTC. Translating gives CASSQVRDTKYEQYF.

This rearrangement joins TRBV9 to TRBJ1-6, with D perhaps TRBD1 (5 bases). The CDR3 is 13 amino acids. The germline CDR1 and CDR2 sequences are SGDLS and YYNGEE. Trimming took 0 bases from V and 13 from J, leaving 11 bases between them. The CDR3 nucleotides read TGTGCCAGCAGCGTAGGGGGCCAACGCCCCCTCCACTTT. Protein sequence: CASSVGGQRPLHF.

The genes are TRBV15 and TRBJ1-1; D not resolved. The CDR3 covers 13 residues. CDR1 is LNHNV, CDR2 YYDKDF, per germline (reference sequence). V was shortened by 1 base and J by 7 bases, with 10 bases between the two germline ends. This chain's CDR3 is CATSRGTEGEAFF. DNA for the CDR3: TGTGCCACCAGCAGAGGAACCGAGGGTGAAGCTTTCTTT. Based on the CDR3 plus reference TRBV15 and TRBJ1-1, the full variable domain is DAMVIQNPRYQVTQFGKPVTLSCSQTLNHNVMYWYQQKSSQAPKLLFHYYDKDFNNEADTPDNFQSRRPNTSFCFLDIRSPGLGDTAMYLCATSRGTEGEAFFGQGTRLTVV.

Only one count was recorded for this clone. The DNA for the CDR3 is TGCGCCAGCAGCTTGGCCGTCCCGCAGGGGGCGATGCAGTACTTC. It yields the protein CASSLAVPQGAMQYF. The chain is built from TRBV5-1 and TRBJ2-7; TRBD1 agrees at 8 bases. CDR1 and CDR2 from the germline V gene are SGHRS and YFSETQ. The CDR3 runs to 15 residues. The V and J ends lost 0 bases and 9 bases, in that order; junction bases with no gene match: 11.

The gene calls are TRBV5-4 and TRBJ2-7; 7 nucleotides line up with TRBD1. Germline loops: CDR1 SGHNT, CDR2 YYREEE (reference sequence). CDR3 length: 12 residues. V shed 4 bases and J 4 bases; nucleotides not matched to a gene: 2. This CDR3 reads CASSTDRYEQYF. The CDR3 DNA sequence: TGTGCCAGCAGCACGGACAGGTACGAGCAGTACTTC.